What follows are 13 T cell receptor beta chains derived from one specimen sequenced in a study of technical replicates of blood from a few donors. Data came from immunoSEQ multiplex PCR; TCRdb stores just in-frame clones and leaves some out. The sample lists fewer than 100,000 clones, just under 95% occurring once. The sample comprised T cells isolated from PBMCs. Receptors were obtained from a human donor in good health.

This chain connects TRBV5-1 to TRBJ2-7, with D tentatively TRBD1 (5 bases). Germline V CDR1 and CDR2: SGHRS, YFSETQ. Trimming took 2 bases from V and 4 from J, leaving 7 bases between them. The CDR3 covers 12 residues. The CDR3 bases are TGCGCCAGCAGCTTTACAGGTTACGAGCAGTACTTC. Its protein is CASSFTGYEQYF. The full variable domain, in which reference TRBV5-1 and TRBJ2-7 provide the parts outside the CDR3, is KAGVTQTPRYLIKTRGQQVTLSCSPISGHRSVSWYQQTPGQGLQFLFEYFSETQRNKGNFPGRFSGRQFSNSRSEMNVSTLELGDSALYLCASSFTGYEQYFGPGTRLTVT.

The chain uses TRBV19 and TRBJ1-5, with D possibly being TRBD1 (5 bases). Trimming removed 7 bases from V and 6 bases from J, with 10 bases in between. CDR1 LNHDA and CDR2 SQIVND come from the germline V gene (reference sequence). The CDR3 spans 12 residues. As DNA, the CDR3 is TGTGCCAGTACGGGGGGGTTTCAGCCCCAGCATTTT. It yields the protein CASTGGFQPQHF.

V is TRBV27 and J is TRBJ2-1; D may be TRBD2 (6 bases). This CDR3 is 15 amino acids long. Trimming pared 7 bases from V and 3 bases from J, leaving 16 bases between. The germline CDR1 and CDR2 sequences are MNHEY and SMNVEV (reference sequence). CDR3 sequence (DNA): TGTGCCAGCACCTTGGGGGTAGCGGACTACAATGAGCAGTTCTTC. Its translation is CASTLGVADYNEQFF.

On this clone itself: In the same sample, other DNA sequences code for this CDR3. The chain joins TRBV5-4 to TRBJ2-5; the D is unclear. The CDR3 loop spans 13 amino acids. Germline CDR1 reads SGHNT; CDR2 reads YYREEE (reference sequence). The V and J ends lost 0 bases and 1 base respectively, with 4 bases between them. CDR3 nucleotide sequence: TGTGCCAGCAGCTTGGTTAGCCAAGAGACCCAGTACTTC. It encodes CASSLVSQETQYF.

The J gene is TRBJ2-7, the V gene TRBV15; TRBD2 agrees at 10 bases. Germline V gives CDR1 LNHNV, CDR2 YYDKDF (reference sequence). The CDR3 runs to 15 residues. The ends lost 0 bases at V and 6 bases at J; junction bases unmatched: 5. CDR3 amino acids: CATSREASGSGEQYF. The DNA for the CDR3 is TGTGCCACCAGCAGAGAGGCTAGCGGGAGTGGCGAGCAGTACTTC. Drawing the rest from reference TRBV15 and TRBJ2-7, the complete variable domain is DAMVIQNPRYQVTQFGKPVTLSCSQTLNHNVMYWYQQKSSQAPKLLFHYYDKDFNNEADTPDNFQSRRPNTSFCFLDIRSPGLGDTAMYLCATSREASGSGEQYFGPGTRLTVT.

This chain uses TRBV11-2 with TRBJ1-1; D remains unclear. Germline CDR1 and CDR2: SGHAT and FQNNGV. This CDR3 region has 12 residues. Trimming took 3 bases from V and 10 from J, leaving 12 bases between them. CDR3 sequence: CASSLDPAVAFF. CDR3 nucleotide sequence: TGTGCCAGCAGCTTGGATCCGGCGGTAGCTTTCTTT.

The genes are TRBV19 and TRBJ1-1, with D possibly TRBD1 on 5 matching bases. Trimming left V 5 bases short and J 0 bases short, with 22 bases between. Germline V gene sequence: CDR1 LNHDA, CDR2 SQIVND (reference sequence). This CDR3 spans 18 amino acids. The DNA of the CDR3 is TGTGCCAGTAGTCCCCACTTAGGCAGGGTGGGGCTGAACACTGAAGCTTTCTTT. Translated, it gives CASSPHLGRVGLNTEAFF.

The chain couples TRBV4-1 to TRBJ2-1; a possible D gene is TRBD2 (6 bases). Trimming took 4 bases from V and 7 from J, leaving 8 bases between them. Germline V lookup: CDR1 MGHRA, CDR2 YSYEKL. The CDR3 is 12 residues long. The CDR3 DNA sequence: TGCGCCAGCAGCCGGACTACTAATGAGCAGTTCTTC. This encodes CASSRTTNEQFF.

The V and J genes are TRBV28 and TRBJ1-5, with 8 bases fitting TRBD1. The V gene's germline CDR1 is MDHEN and CDR2 SYDVKM. The CDR3 runs 17 residues. V gave up 2 bases and J gave up 7 bases; unmatched junction bases: 13. The CDR3 reads CASSLGVGRGLRQPQHF. CDR3 sequence (DNA): TGTGCCAGCAGTTTAGGGGTGGGCAGGGGGCTACGGCAGCCCCAGCATTTT.

The chain carries TRBV2 and TRBJ1-5, with 10 bases lining up with TRBD1. Germline trimming cut 4 bases from V and 4 bases from J; bases unmatched to any gene: 7. This CDR3 is built from 16 residues. Germline assignment: CDR1 SNHLY and CDR2 FYNNEI. Here the CDR3 DNA reads TGTGCCAGCAGTGGAGAGGACAGGGGGTATAATCAGCCCCAGCATTTT. It translates to CASSGEDRGYNQPQHF.

V gene TRBV4-1 combines with J gene TRBJ2-3; D remains ambiguous. Germline V lookup: CDR1 MGHRA, CDR2 YSYEKL. Between the trimmed V and J ends, which lost 3 bases and 4 bases, there was a span of 5 bases. This CDR3 contains 12 residues. The CDR3: CASSHLPDTQYF. The CDR3, as DNA: TGCGCCAGCAGCCACCTCCCAGATACGCAGTATTTT.

The chain is built from TRBV28 and TRBJ1-4; 7 nucleotides agree with TRBD1. CDR1 MDHEN and CDR2 SYDVKM come from the germline V gene. V gave up 4 bases and J gave up 2 bases; unmatched junction bases: 10. CDR3 length: 17 amino acids. The CDR3 is CASSWVAGGRTNEKLFF. CDR3 nucleotides: TGTGCCAGCAGTTGGGTCGCAGGGGGGAGGACTAATGAAAAACTGTTTTTT.

V and J are TRBV11-2 and TRBJ1-4; D is ambiguous. The CDR3 runs to 13 residues. Deletions cut 5 bases from V and 10 bases from J, with 14 bases between. The germline V gene has CDR1 SGHAT and CDR2 FQNNGV. DNA of the CDR3: TGTGCCAGCAGCCCTAGACTGGCTACAAAACTGTTTTTT. This gives the protein CASSPRLATKLFF.